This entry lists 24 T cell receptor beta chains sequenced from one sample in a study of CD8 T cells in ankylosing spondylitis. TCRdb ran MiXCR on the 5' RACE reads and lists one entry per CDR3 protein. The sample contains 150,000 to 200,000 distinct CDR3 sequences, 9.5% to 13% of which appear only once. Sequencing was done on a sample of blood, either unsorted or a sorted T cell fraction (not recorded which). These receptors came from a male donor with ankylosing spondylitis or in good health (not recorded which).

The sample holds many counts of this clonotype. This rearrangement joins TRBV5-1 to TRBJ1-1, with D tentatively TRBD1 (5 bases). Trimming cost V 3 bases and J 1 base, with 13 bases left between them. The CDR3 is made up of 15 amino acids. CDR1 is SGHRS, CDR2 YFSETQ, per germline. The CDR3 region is CASSSLQGGNTEAFF. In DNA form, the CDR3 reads TGCGCCAGCAGCTCGCTCCAGGGCGGGAACACTGAAGCTTTCTTT.

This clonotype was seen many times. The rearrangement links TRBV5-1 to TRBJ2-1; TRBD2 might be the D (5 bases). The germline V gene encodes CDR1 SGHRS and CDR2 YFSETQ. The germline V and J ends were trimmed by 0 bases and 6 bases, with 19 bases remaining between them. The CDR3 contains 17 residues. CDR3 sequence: CASSLAFTSSHGNEQFF. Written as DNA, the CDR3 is TGCGCCAGCAGCTTGGCGTTTACTAGTTCACACGGCAATGAGCAGTTCTTC. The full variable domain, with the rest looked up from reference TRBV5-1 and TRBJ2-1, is KAGVTQTPRYLIKTRGQQVTLSCSPISGHRSVSWYQQTPGQGLQFLFEYFSETQRNKGNFPGRFSGRQFSNSRSEMNVSTLELGDSALYLCASSLAFTSSHGNEQFFGPGTRLTVL.

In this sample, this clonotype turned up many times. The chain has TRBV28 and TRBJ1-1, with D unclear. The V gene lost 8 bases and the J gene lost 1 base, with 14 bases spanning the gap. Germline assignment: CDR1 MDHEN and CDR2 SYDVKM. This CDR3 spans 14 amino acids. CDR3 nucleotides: TGTGCCAGCGGGCCCTGGGGAAGGAACACTGAAGCTTTCTTT. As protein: CASGPWGRNTEAFF.

The CDR3 coding sequence is TGTGCCAGCAGCTTAAGGGCAGGGGGCCTCAAAGAGACCCAGTACTTC. It specifies CASSLRAGGLKETQYF. V gene TRBV7-9 combines with J gene TRBJ2-5; 8 nucleotides align to TRBD1. The CDR3 length is 16 residues. The germline V gene has CDR1 SEHNR and CDR2 FQNEAQ (reference sequence). With 2 bases clipped from V and 3 bases from J, the junction kept 8 bases outside the gene matches.

CDR3 amino acids: CACALGGSNGELFF. DNA of the CDR3: TGTGCCTGCGCCCTAGGGGGTAGTAACGGGGAGCTGTTTTTT. This chain uses TRBV30 with TRBJ2-2; D is possibly TRBD1 (6 bases). Germline-derived CDR1 and CDR2 are GTSNPN and SVGIG (reference sequence). This CDR3 region has 14 residues. Trimming removed 6 bases at V and 7 bases at J, with 18 bases between.

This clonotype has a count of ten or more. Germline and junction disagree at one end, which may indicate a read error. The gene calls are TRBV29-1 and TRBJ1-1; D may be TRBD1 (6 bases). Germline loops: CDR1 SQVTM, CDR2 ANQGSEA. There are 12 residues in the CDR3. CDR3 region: CSVGGANTEAFF. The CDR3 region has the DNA TGCAGCGTTGGGGGGGCGAACACTGAGGCTTTCTTT.

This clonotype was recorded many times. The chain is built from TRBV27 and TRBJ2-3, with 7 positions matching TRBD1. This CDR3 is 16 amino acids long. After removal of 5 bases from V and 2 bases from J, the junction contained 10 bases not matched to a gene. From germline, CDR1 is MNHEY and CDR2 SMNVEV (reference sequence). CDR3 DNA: TGTGCCAGCAGTCACGACAGGGCACACATCACAGATACGCAGTATTTT. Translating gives CASSHDRAHITDTQYF.

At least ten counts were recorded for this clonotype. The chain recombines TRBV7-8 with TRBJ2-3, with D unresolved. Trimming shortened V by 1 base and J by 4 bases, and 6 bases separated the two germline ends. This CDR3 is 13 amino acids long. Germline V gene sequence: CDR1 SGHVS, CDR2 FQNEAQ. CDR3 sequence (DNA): TGTGCCAGCAGCTTAGAGGTTGCAGATACGCAGTATTTT. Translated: CASSLEVADTQYF.

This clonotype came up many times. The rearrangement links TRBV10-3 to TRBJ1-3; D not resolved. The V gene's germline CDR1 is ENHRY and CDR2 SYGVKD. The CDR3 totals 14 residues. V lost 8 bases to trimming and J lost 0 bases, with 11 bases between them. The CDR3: CAIRASDSGNTIYF. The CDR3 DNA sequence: TGTGCCATCCGGGCCTCGGACTCTGGAAACACCATATATTTT.

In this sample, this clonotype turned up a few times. CDR3 residues: CATLQGRDTEAFF. CDR3 bases: TGCGCCACCTTACAGGGGCGAGACACTGAAGCTTTCTTT. The chain couples TRBV10-2 to TRBJ1-1, with 7 positions matching TRBD1. CDR3 length: 13 residues. V trimming: 10 bases; J trimming: 3 bases; junction bases outside the gene matches: 8. Germline CDR1 WSHSY, CDR2 SAAADI.

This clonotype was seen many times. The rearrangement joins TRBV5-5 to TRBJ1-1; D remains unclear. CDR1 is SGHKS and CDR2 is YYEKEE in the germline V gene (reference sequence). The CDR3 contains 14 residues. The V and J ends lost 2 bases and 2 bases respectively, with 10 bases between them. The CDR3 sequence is CASSLLTLNTEAFF. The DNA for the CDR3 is TGTGCCAGCAGCTTACTGACCCTTAACACTGAAGCTTTCTTT. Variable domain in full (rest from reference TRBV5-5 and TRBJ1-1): DAGVTQSPTHLIKTRGQQVTLRCSPISGHKSVSWYQQVLGQGPQFIFQYYEKEERGRGNFPDRFSARQFPNYSSELNVNALLLGDSALYLCASSLLTLNTEAFFGQGTRLTVV.

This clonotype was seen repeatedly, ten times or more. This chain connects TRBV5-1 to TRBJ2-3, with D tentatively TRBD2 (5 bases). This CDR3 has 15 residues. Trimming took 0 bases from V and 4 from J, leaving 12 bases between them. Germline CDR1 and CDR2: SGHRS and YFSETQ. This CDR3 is CASSLDPLGADTQYF. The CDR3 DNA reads TGCGCCAGCAGCTTGGACCCACTAGGAGCAGATACGCAGTATTTT.

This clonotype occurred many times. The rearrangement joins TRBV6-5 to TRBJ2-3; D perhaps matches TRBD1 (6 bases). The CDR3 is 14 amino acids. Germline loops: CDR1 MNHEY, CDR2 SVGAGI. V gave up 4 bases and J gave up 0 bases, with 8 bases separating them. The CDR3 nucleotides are TGTGCCAGCAGTTTGGGGGCTAGCACAGATACGCAGTATTTT. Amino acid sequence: CASSLGASTDTQYF.

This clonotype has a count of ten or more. CDR3 nucleotides: TGCAGTGCCAGGGGGCTTAGCAATCAGCCCCAGCATTTT. This sequence encodes CSARGLSNQPQHF. The chain is built from TRBV20-1 and TRBJ1-5; 8 nucleotides agree with TRBD1. This CDR3 region has 13 residues. The V and J ends lost 6 bases and 0 bases, in that order; junction bases with no gene match: 1. Germline CDR1 is DFQATT and CDR2 is SNEGSKA (reference sequence).

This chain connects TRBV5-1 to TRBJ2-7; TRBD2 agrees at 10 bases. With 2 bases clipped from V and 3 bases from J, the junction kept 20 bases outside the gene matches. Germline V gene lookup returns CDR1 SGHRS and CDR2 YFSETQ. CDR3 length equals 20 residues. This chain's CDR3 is CASSLRTSGQGSPLNYEQYF. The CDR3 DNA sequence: TGCGCCAGCAGCTTACGGACTAGCGGACAAGGTTCCCCTTTAAACTACGAGCAGTACTTC.

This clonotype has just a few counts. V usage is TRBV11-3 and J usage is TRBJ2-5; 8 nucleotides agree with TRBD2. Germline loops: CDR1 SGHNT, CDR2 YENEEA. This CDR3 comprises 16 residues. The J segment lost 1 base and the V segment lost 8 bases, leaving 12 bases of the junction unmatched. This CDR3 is CASLAGISGVQETQYF. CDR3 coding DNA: TGTGCCAGCTTGGCTGGGATTAGCGGGGTCCAAGAGACCCAGTACTTC.

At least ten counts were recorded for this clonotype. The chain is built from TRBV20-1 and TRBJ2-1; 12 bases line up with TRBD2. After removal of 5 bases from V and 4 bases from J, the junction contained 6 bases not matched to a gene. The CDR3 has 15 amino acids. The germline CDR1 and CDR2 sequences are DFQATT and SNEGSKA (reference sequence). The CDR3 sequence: CSAPRTSGIYNEQFF. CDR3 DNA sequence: TGCAGTGCTCCTAGGACTAGCGGGATTTACAATGAGCAGTTCTTC.

In DNA form, the CDR3 reads TGTGCCAGCATTGGATCCCTTGACTCCTACGAGCAGTACTTC. This translates into CASIGSLDSYEQYF. The gene calls are TRBV6-1 and TRBJ2-7; D is ambiguous. CDR1 is MNHNS and CDR2 is SASEGT in the germline V gene. The V and J ends lost 7 bases and 0 bases respectively, with 13 bases between them. CDR3 length: 14 amino acids.

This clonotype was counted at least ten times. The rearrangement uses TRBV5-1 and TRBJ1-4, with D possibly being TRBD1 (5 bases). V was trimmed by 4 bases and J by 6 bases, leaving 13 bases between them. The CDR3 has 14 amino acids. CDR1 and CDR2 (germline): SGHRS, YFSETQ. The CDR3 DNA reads TGCGCCAGCAGCCCTCTGGGGGTGGATGAAAAACTGTTTTTT. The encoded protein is CASSPLGVDEKLFF.

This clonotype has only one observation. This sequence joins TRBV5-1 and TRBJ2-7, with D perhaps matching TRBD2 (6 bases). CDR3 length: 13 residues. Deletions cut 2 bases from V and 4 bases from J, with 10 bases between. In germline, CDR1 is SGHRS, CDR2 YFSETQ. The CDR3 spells CASSFGTQYEQYF. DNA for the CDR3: TGCGCCAGCAGCTTCGGGACTCAATACGAGCAGTACTTC.

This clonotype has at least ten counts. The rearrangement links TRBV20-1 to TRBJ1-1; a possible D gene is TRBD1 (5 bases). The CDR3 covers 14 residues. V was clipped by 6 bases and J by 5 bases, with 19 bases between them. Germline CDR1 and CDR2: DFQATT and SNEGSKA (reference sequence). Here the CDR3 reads CSAHRLGANTEAFF. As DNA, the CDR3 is TGCAGTGCCCACCGTCTAGGGGCGAATACTGAAGCTTTCTTT.

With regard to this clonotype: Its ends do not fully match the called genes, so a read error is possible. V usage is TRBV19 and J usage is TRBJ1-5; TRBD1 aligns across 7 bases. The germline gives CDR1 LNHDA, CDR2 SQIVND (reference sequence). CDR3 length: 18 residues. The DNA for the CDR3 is TGTGCCAGTACCGCGATTCCGGAGGGGGCTTATAGCGATCAGCCCCAGCATTTT. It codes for CASTAIPEGAYSDQPQHF.

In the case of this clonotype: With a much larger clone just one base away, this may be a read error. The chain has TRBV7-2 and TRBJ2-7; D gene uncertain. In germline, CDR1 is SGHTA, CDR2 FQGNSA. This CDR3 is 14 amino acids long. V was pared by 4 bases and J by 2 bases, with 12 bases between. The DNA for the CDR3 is TGTGCCAGCAGCTCAGAGGTACAGACCTACGAGCAGTACTTC. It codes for CASSSEVQTYEQYF.

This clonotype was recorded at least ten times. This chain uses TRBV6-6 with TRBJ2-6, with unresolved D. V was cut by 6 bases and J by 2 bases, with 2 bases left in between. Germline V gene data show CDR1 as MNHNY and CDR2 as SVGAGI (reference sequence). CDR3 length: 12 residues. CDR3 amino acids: CASSPGANVLTF. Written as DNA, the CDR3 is TGTGCCAGCAGCCCTGGGGCCAACGTCCTGACTTTC.